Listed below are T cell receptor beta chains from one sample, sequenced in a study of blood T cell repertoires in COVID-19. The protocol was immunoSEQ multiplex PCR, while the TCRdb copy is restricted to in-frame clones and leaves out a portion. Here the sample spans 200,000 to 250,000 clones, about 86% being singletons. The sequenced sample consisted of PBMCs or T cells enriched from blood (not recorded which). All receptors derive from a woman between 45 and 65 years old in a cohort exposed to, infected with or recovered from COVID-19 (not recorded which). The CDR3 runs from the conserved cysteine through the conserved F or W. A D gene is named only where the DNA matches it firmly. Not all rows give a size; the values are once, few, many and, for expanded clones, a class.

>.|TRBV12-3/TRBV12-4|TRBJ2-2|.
CASSSTGELFF
TGTGCCAGCAGTTCAACCGGGGAGCTGTTTTTT
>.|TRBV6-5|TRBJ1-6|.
CASSQGHYNSPLHF
TGTGCCAGCAGCCAAGGACATTATAATTCACCCCTCCACTTT
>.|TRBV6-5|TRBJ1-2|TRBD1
CASSYGQGVDGYTF
TGTGCCAGCAGTTATGGACAGGGGGTGGATGGCTACACCTTC
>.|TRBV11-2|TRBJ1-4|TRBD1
CASSLLQGINEKLFF
TGTGCCAGCAGCCTCCTACAGGGGATTAATGAAAAACTGTTTTTT
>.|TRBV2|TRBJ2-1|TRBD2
CASSYLAGVVQFF
TGTGCCAGCAGTTATCTAGCGGGCGTGGTGCAGTTCTTC
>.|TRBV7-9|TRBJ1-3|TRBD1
CASSFRDRGQGNTIYF
TGTGCCAGCAGCTTCCGGGACAGGGGGCAGGGAAACACCATATATTTT
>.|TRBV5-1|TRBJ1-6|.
CASSLIGWNSPLHF
TGCGCCAGCAGCTTAATCGGGTGGAATTCACCCCTCCACTTT
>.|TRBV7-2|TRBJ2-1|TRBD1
CASSPRTGGNEQFF
TGTGCCAGCAGCCCCAGGACAGGGGGCAATGAGCAGTTCTTC
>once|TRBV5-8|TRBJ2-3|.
CASSLQQDTDTQYF
TGTGCCAGCAGCTTGCAGCAGGACACAGATACGCAGTATTTT
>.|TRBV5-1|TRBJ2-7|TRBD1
CASKQGTGESEQYF
TGCGCCAGCAAACAGGGGACAGGGGAAAGTGAGCAGTACTTC
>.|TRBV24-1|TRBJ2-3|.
CATSPAGGLPVDTQYF
TGTGCCACCTCACCAGCAGGAGGATTACCGGTAGATACGCAGTATTTT
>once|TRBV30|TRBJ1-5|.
CAWSQVDQPQHF
TGTGCCTGGAGCCAGGTCGATCAGCCCCAGCATTTT
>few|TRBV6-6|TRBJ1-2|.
CASSYGYRVYYGYTF
TGTGCCAGCAGTTACGGATACAGGGTATACTATGGCTACACCTTC
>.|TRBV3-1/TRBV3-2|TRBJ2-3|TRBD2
CASSLSRLAGAGDTQYF
TGTGCCAGCAGCCTGTCCCGGCTAGCGGGGGCCGGAGATACGCAGTATTTT
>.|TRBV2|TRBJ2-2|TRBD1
CASSPGTANTGELFF
TGTGCCAGCAGCCCCGGGACAGCGAACACCGGGGAGCTGTTTTTT
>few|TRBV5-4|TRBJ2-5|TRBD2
CASKFASGAQETQYF
TGTGCCAGCAAGTTCGCTAGCGGGGCTCAAGAGACCCAGTACTTC
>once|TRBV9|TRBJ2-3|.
CASSVSTGTDTQYF
TGTGCCAGCAGCGTAAGTACGGGCACAGATACGCAGTATTTT
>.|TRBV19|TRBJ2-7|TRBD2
CASSMGGRAGVTYEQYF
TGTGCCAGTAGTATGGGCGGGCGCGCGGGGGTGACCTACGAGCAGTACTTC
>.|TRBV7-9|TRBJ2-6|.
CASSLGSSGANVLTF
TGTGCCAGCAGCCTGGGGAGCTCTGGGGCCAACGTCCTGACTTTC
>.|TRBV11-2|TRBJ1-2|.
CASSSPSNYGYTF
TGTGCCAGCAGCTCCCCCTCTAACTATGGCTACACCTTC
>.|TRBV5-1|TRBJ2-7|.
CASSLAGGAEQYF
TGCGCCAGCAGCTTGGCCGGGGGTGCCGAGCAGTACTTC
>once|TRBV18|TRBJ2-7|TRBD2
CASSPGLARVYEQYF
TGTGCCAGCTCACCGGGACTAGCAAGGGTCTACGAGCAGTACTTC
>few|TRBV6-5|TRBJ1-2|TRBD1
CASKRGLNYGYTF
TGTGCCAGCAAGAGGGGGCTTAACTATGGCTACACCTTC
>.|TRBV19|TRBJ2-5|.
CASSMRGGGEETQYF
TGTGCCAGTAGTATGAGGGGGGGCGGTGAAGAGACCCAGTACTTC
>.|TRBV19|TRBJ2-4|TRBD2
CASSIARTSVPKNIQYF
TGTGCCAGTAGTATAGCCCGGACTAGCGTGCCCAAAAACATTCAGTACTTC
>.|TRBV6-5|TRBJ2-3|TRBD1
CASRKGGPNTQYF
TGTGCCAGCAGAAAAGGGGGCCCAAATACGCAGTATTTT
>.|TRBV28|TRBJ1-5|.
CASSLYTQPQHF
TGTGCCAGCAGTTTATACACCCAGCCCCAGCATTTT
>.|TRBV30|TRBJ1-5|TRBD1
CAWSVQTGRINQPQHF
TGTGCCTGGAGTGTCCAGACAGGGAGGATAAATCAGCCCCAGCATTTT
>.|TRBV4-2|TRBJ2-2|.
CASSQRTDTGELFF
TGTGCCAGCAGCCAACGGACAGACACCGGGGAGCTGTTTTTT
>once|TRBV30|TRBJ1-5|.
CAWSQGADQPQHF
TGTGCCTGGAGTCAAGGGGCGGATCAGCCCCAGCATTTT
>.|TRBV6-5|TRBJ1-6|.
CASSYSESRDLSPLHF
TGTGCCAGCAGTTACTCGGAAAGCAGGGATCTTTCACCCCTCCACTTT
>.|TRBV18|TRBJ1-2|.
CASSTYRASYGYTF
TGTGCCAGCTCAACCTACAGGGCTTCCTATGGCTACACCTTC
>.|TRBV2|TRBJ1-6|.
CASKGVGDSPLHF
TGTGCCAGCAAGGGGGTCGGTGATTCACCCCTCCACTTT
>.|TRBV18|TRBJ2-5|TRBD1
CASSPGTGQETQYF
TGTGCCAGCTCACCAGGGACAGGGCAAGAGACCCAGTACTTC
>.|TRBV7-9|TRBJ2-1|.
CASSPLVALPNEQFF
TGTGCCAGCAGCCCCTTGGTAGCCCTCCCCAATGAGCAGTTCTTC
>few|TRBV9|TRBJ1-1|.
CASSVAGNTEAFF
TGTGCCAGCAGCGTAGCGGGAAACACTGAAGCTTTCTTT
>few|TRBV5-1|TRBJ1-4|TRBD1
CASSPQGATNEKLFF
TGCGCCAGCAGCCCGCAGGGGGCAACTAATGAAAAACTGTTTTTT
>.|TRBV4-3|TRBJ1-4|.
CASSQDLLRQGSNEKLFF
TGCGCCAGCAGCCAAGATCTTCTTCGGCAGGGATCTAATGAAAAACTGTTTTTT
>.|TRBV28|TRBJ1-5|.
CASRSGNQPQHF
TGTGCCAGCAGGTCGGGCAATCAGCCCCAGCATTTT
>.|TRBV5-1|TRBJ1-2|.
CASRPGQNYGYTF
TGCGCCAGCAGACCCGGACAAAACTATGGCTACACCTTC
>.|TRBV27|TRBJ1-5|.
CASSLLAFQPQHF
TGTGCCAGCAGTTTATTGGCCTTCCAGCCCCAGCATTTT
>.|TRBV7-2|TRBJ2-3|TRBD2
CASSLVGSLAVDTQYF
TGTGCCAGCAGCTTAGTAGGTAGCCTAGCGGTCGATACGCAGTATTTT
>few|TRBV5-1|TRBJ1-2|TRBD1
CASSLEVGTGGDGYTF
TGCGCCAGCAGCTTGGAAGTGGGGACAGGGGGCGATGGCTACACCTTC
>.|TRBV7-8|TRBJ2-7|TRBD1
CASSTRDSSYEQYF
TGTGCCAGCAGCACCCGGGACAGTTCCTACGAGCAGTACTTC
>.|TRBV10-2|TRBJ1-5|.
CASSASGGNQPQHF
TGCGCCAGCAGTGCAAGCGGGGGCAATCAGCCCCAGCATTTT
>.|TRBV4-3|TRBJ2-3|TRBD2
CASSPRLAGGITDTQYF
TGCGCCAGCAGCCCCCGACTAGCGGGGGGGATCACAGATACGCAGTATTTT
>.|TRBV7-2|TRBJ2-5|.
CASSRSPGKQETQYF
TGTGCCAGCAGCCGGTCACCAGGGAAACAAGAGACCCAGTACTTC
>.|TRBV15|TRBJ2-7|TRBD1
CATSRGGQGAYEQYF
TGTGCCACCAGCAGAGGGGGACAGGGGGCCTACGAGCAGTACTTC
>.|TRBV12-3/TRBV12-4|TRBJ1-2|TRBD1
CASSRTGGGYTF
TGTGCCAGCTCCCGGACAGGGGGCGGCTACACCTTC
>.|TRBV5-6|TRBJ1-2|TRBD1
CASSPGSQGEYYGYTF
TGTGCCAGCAGCCCGGGATCTCAGGGGGAATACTATGGCTACACCTTC
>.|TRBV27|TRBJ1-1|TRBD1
CASSPRQGGTEAFF
TGTGCCAGCAGTCCCCGACAGGGCGGGACTGAAGCTTTCTTT
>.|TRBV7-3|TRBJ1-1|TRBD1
CASSSLDRRNTEAFF
TGTGCCAGCAGCTCGTTGGACAGGAGGAACACTGAAGCTTTCTTT
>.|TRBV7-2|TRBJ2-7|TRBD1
CASSLMDRDYEQYF
TGTGCCAGCAGCTTAATGGACAGGGACTACGAGCAGTACTTC
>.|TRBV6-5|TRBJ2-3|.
CASSLGGTDTQYF
TGTGCCAGCAGTTTGGGCGGCACAGATACGCAGTATTTT
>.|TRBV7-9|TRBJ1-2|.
CATIPIRDSANYGYTF
TGTGCCACTATACCGATCCGGGACTCCGCTAACTATGGCTACACCTTC